Presented here are 32 T cell receptor beta chains from one specimen sequenced in a study of cytomegalovirus exposure and HLA in healthy donors. The primer mix had 60 Vbeta and 13 Jbeta primers. The protocol was immunoSEQ multiplex PCR, while the TCRdb copy is restricted to in-frame clones and leaves out a portion. The sample holds about 130,000 clones, roughly two thirds seen once. The sequenced sample consisted of PBMCs. The receptor source for this set is a man aged 25 to 40 in good health and CMV-seropositive.

The CDR3 nucleotides read TGTGCCAGCAGCTTATACCCCCCCCAATCTAAGTCGTATAGAGATACGCAGTATTTT. Translated: CASSLYPPQSKSYRDTQYF. This chain links TRBV7-9 with TRBJ2-3; D uncertain. The CDR3 covers 19 residues. In germline, CDR1 is SEHNR, CDR2 FQNEAQ (reference sequence). The ends were cut back, 2 bases at V and 5 bases at J, with 26 bases in the middle.

The chain employs TRBV12-5 and TRBJ1-1, with D perhaps matching TRBD1 (6 bases). Germline CDR1 and CDR2: LGHNT and FRNRAP. Trimming took 6 bases from V and 4 from J, leaving 15 bases between them. This CDR3 contains 14 residues. In DNA, the CDR3 is TGTGCTAGTGGGGAAACAGGGATCCCCACTGAAGCTTTCTTT. Protein product: CASGETGIPTEAFF.

The V and J genes are TRBV25-1 and TRBJ2-1; 7 bases are shared with TRBD1. CDR1 MGHDK and CDR2 SYGVNS come from the germline V gene. The CDR3 has 15 residues. The V segment lost 3 bases and the J segment 5 bases; nucleotides outside the gene matches: 7. The CDR3 here is CASSDERQGDNEQFF. The CDR3 DNA sequence: TGTGCCAGCAGTGACGAAAGACAGGGAGACAATGAGCAGTTCTTC.

This clone came up a few times. This chain joins TRBV2 and TRBJ2-5, with a tentative D call TRBD2 (6 bases). The CDR3 spans 14 residues. Germline V gene lookup returns CDR1 SNHLY and CDR2 FYNNEI. V lost 5 bases and J lost 7, with 17 bases in between. The CDR3 is CASSWDWERGTQYF. The CDR3 DNA reads as TGTGCCAGCAGTTGGGACTGGGAAAGAGGGACCCAGTACTTC.

CDR3 sequence: CASSLARGLEGYTF. DNA of the CDR3: TGTGCCAGCAGCTTAGCGCGGGGGCTGGAGGGCTACACCTTC. The J gene is TRBJ1-2, the V gene TRBV7-9; possible D gene TRBD1, 6 bases. The CDR3 is made up of 14 amino acids. CDR1 is SEHNR, CDR2 FQNEAQ, per germline (reference sequence). Trimming took 0 bases from V and 8 from J, leaving 13 bases between them.

The chain has TRBV19 and TRBJ2-5, with 7 bases lining up with TRBD1. Per the germline V gene, CDR1 is LNHDA and CDR2 is SQIVND (reference sequence). The J segment lost 2 bases and the V segment lost 5 bases, leaving 8 bases of the junction unmatched. This CDR3 is 15 amino acids long. The CDR3 loop is CASSARQGMQETQYF. The CDR3 bases are TGTGCCAGTAGTGCCCGACAGGGCATGCAAGAGACCCAGTACTTC.

V usage is TRBV2 and J usage is TRBJ2-3, with unresolved D. Germline-derived CDR1 and CDR2 are SNHLY and FYNNEI. The CDR3 is made up of 16 amino acids. Between the trimmed V and J ends, which lost 0 bases and 5 bases, there was a span of 15 bases. The CDR3 nucleotides are TGTGCCAGCAGTGAAGCGCTTCTGATTACGGGAGATACGCAGTATTTT. It is translated as CASSEALLITGDTQYF.

The chain has TRBV10-2 and TRBJ2-3, with D unclear. The CDR3 runs to 16 residues. Germline values: CDR1 WSHSY, CDR2 SAAADI. V shed 7 bases and J shed 2 bases, with 19 bases lying between them. The CDR3 DNA reads as TGCGCCAGCATCCCACCGCGGCCGGTCTACACAGATACGCAGTATTTT. The encoded protein is CASIPPRPVYTDTQYF.

V usage is TRBV7-9 and J usage is TRBJ2-1; no reliable D call. Trimming shortened V by 2 bases and J by 9 bases, and 11 bases separated the two germline ends. Looked up from germline, CDR1 is SEHNR and CDR2 is FQNEAQ (reference sequence). The CDR3 length is 13 residues. The CDR3: CASSLSYVGEQFF. CDR3 sequence (DNA): TGTGCCAGCAGCTTATCTTACGTCGGTGAGCAGTTCTTC. Using reference TRBV7-9 and TRBJ2-1 for the parts outside the CDR3, the full variable domain is DTGVSQNPRHKITKRGQNVTFRCDPISEHNRLYWYRQTLGQGPEFLTYFQNEAQLEKSRLLSDRFSAERPKGSFSTLEIQRTEQGDSAMYLCASSLSYVGEQFFGPGTRLTVL.

The rearrangement links TRBV2 to TRBJ1-1; 8 bases line up with TRBD1. The germline V gene has CDR1 SNHLY and CDR2 FYNNEI. V lost 7 bases and J lost 11; bases outside the gene matches: 9. This CDR3 is built from 12 residues. CDR3 amino acids: CASTIGQGVAFF. The CDR3 nucleotides are TGTGCCAGCACGATCGGACAGGGTGTGGCTTTCTTT.

V usage is TRBV9 and J usage is TRBJ2-7; 7 bases are a match to TRBD1. Per the germline V gene, CDR1 is SGDLS and CDR2 is YYNGEE. The CDR3 consists of 15 residues. J lost 3 bases, V lost 3 bases, and 9 bases had no gene match. CDR3 protein: CASSAFWDSHYEQYF. The CDR3 DNA reads as TGTGCCAGCAGCGCGTTTTGGGACAGCCACTACGAGCAGTACTTC.

The genes are TRBV28 and TRBJ1-4; 7 bases match TRBD1. V lost 5 bases, J lost 8 bases, and 20 bases stayed unmatched. Germline assignment: CDR1 MDHEN and CDR2 SYDVKM. This CDR3 spans 18 amino acids. CDR3 in amino acids: CASSPIWGATGLKEKLFF. The CDR3 nucleotides are TGTGCCAGCAGTCCGATATGGGGGGCGACAGGGTTGAAAGAAAAACTGTTTTTT.

The chain joins TRBV28 to TRBJ2-1, with 7 positions matching TRBD2. The CDR3 consists of 14 residues. The V and J ends lost 2 bases and 14 bases, in that order; junction bases with no gene match: 12. Germline V lookup: CDR1 MDHEN, CDR2 SYDVKM. This CDR3 is CASSLTWEGLREFF. The CDR3 DNA is TGTGCCAGCAGTTTAACGTGGGAGGGCCTAAGGGAGTTCTTC.

The chain recombines TRBV9 with TRBJ2-2, with D perhaps matching TRBD1 (7 bases). In germline, CDR1 is SGDLS, CDR2 YYNGEE. V was pared by 0 bases and J by 1 base, with 10 bases between. The CDR3 extends over 16 amino acids. This chain's CDR3 is CASSVGRDRNTGELFF. The DNA for the CDR3 is TGTGCCAGCAGCGTAGGGCGGGACAGGAACACCGGGGAGCTGTTTTTT.

In this sample, this clone turned up once. This rearrangement joins TRBV5-1 to TRBJ2-6; 7 positions agree with TRBD1. This CDR3 contains 18 residues. With 4 bases clipped from V and 0 bases from J, the junction kept 10 bases outside the gene matches. In germline, CDR1 is SGHRS, CDR2 YFSETQ. CDR3 nucleotides: TGCGCCAGCAGCCATCCCGGACAGGTGAACTCTGGGGCCAACGTCCTGACTTTC. It translates to CASSHPGQVNSGANVLTF.

This chain connects TRBV29-1 to TRBJ1-1; D is unclear. Trimming left V 0 bases short and J 5 bases short, with 7 bases between. The CDR3 consists of 12 residues. The germline V gene encodes CDR1 SQVTM and CDR2 ANQGSEA. The CDR3 nucleotides are TGCAGCGTTGAAGATCCGGGAACTGAAGCTTTCTTT. Its translation is CSVEDPGTEAFF.

The chain combines TRBV10-1 with TRBJ2-1, with 12 bases aligning to TRBD2. The germline CDR1 and CDR2 sequences are WNHNN and SYGVQD (reference sequence). The CDR3 length is 15 residues. V gave up 4 bases and J gave up 7 bases; unmatched junction bases: 5. The chain's CDR3 is CASSGTSGNLNEQFF. DNA of the CDR3: TGCGCCAGCAGTGGGACTAGCGGGAATTTGAATGAGCAGTTCTTC.

CDR3 region: CASSLAGGYGYTF. The CDR3, as DNA: TGTGCCAGCAGTTTGGCAGGGGGATATGGCTACACCTTC. The chain is built from TRBV28 and TRBJ1-2; 7 bases align to TRBD1. The length of the CDR3 is 13 residues. Trimming cost V 3 bases and J 5 bases; bases outside gene matches: 3. From germline, CDR1 is MDHEN and CDR2 SYDVKM.

The chain recombines TRBV15 with TRBJ1-2; D perhaps matches TRBD1 (5 bases). The CDR3 spans 14 residues. With 4 bases removed from V and 3 bases from J, the gap between germline ends came to 12 bases. Germline V CDR1 and CDR2: LNHNV, YYDKDF (reference sequence). CDR3 DNA sequence: TGTGCCACCAGCATCTCACGGGGGTACTATGGCTACACCTTC. Residues: CATSISRGYYGYTF. Supplemented by reference TRBV15 and TRBJ1-2, the full variable domain reads DAMVIQNPRYQVTQFGKPVTLSCSQTLNHNVMYWYQQKSSQAPKLLFHYYDKDFNNEADTPDNFQSRRPNTSFCFLDIRSPGLGDTAMYLCATSISRGYYGYTFGSGTRLTVV.

This clone was found once. The V call is TRBV9, the J call TRBJ2-7, with 7 positions matching TRBD2. J lost 4 bases, V lost 3 bases, and 7 bases had no gene match. CDR1 SGDLS and CDR2 YYNGEE come from the germline V gene. This CDR3 comprises 14 residues. CDR3 nucleotide sequence: TGTGCCAGCAGCGCACGGGACTATAATTACGAGCAGTACTTC. Its translation: CASSARDYNYEQYF.

The chain combines TRBV5-4 with TRBJ1-2; D may be TRBD1 (6 bases). There are 15 residues in the CDR3. CDR1 and CDR2 from the germline V gene are SGHNT and YYREEE (reference sequence). Deletions cut 4 bases from V and 4 bases from J, with 17 bases between. The CDR3 spells CASSLKGGTVYGYTF. CDR3 bases: TGTGCCAGCAGCCTAAAGGGGGGGACGGTCTATGGCTACACCTTC.

The V and J genes are TRBV7-8 and TRBJ2-7; 11 bases fit TRBD1. CDR3 length equals 15 residues. The J segment lost 3 bases and the V segment lost 5 bases, leaving 6 bases of the junction unmatched. Germline V CDR1 and CDR2: SGHVS, FQNEAQ. CDR3 sequence reads: CASSPGTGGYYEQYF. The CDR3 nucleotides read TGTGCCAGCAGCCCCGGGACAGGGGGGTACTACGAGCAGTACTTC.

This clone was counted a few times. The J gene is TRBJ1-6, the V gene TRBV2; D gene uncertain. Germline V gene data show CDR1 as SNHLY and CDR2 as FYNNEI. V was cut by 8 bases and J by 12 bases, with 14 bases left in between. The CDR3 is 12 amino acids. Written as DNA, the CDR3 is TGTGCCAGCGGCCGGACGGAGGAACCCCTCCACTTT. Encoded protein: CASGRTEEPLHF.

The gene calls are TRBV20-1 and TRBJ1-2; 7 nucleotides agree with TRBD1. Trimming at V came to 6 bases and at J to 12 bases, leaving 10 bases not matched to a gene. The CDR3 covers 11 residues. The germline V gene encodes CDR1 DFQATT and CDR2 SNEGSKA (reference sequence). In DNA form, the CDR3 reads TGCAGTGCCCCGGGACAGACATCGAACACCTTC. Amino acids: CSAPGQTSNTF.

The V gene is TRBV11-2, the J gene TRBJ2-1, with a possible D match to TRBD2 (6 bases). Between the trimmed V and J ends, which lost 5 bases and 10 bases, there was a span of 21 bases. Germline V gene data show CDR1 as SGHAT and CDR2 as FQNNGV. The CDR3 consists of 15 residues. The CDR3 nucleotides are TGTGCCAGCAGCCCAACGAGCCCGGGGACTGCGGAGCAGTTCTTC. Translated, it gives CASSPTSPGTAEQFF.

The genes are TRBV7-3 and TRBJ2-1; D gene ambiguous. The CDR3 sequence is 13 residues long. CDR1 and CDR2 (germline): SGHTA, FQGTGA. V lost 5 bases, J lost 8 bases, and 13 bases lay in between. The CDR3 here is CASSIKPVYEQFF. DNA of the CDR3: TGTGCCAGCAGCATTAAGCCCGTCTATGAGCAGTTCTTC.

The chain is built from TRBV5-1 and TRBJ2-2, with a tentative D call TRBD1 (6 bases). The CDR3 spans 16 residues. V gave up 0 bases and J gave up 5 bases, with 14 bases separating them. CDR1 is SGHRS and CDR2 is YFSETQ in the germline V gene. The DNA of the CDR3 is TGCGCCAGCAGCTTGGCTGGGCAGGGGTATACCGGGGAGCTGTTTTTT. Its protein is CASSLAGQGYTGELFF.

The CDR3 here is CASSQVGEGDQPQHF. CDR3 sequence (DNA): TGCGCCAGCAGCCAAGTAGGGGAGGGGGATCAGCCCCAGCATTTT. The chain recombines TRBV4-1 with TRBJ1-5; a weak D match, TRBD1 (6 bases). The germline CDR1 and CDR2 sequences are MGHRA and YSYEKL. Trimming shortened V by 1 base and J by 5 bases, and 12 bases separated the two germline ends. CDR3 size: 15 residues.

V usage is TRBV6-1 and J usage is TRBJ2-3; a possible D gene is TRBD1 (6 bases). The CDR3 is made up of 12 amino acids. CDR1 MNHNS and CDR2 SASEGT come from the germline V gene. V lost 6 bases, J lost 7 bases, and 11 bases lay in between. The chain's CDR3 is CASRAQGNTQYF. Written as DNA, the CDR3 is TGTGCCAGCAGGGCACAGGGAAATACGCAGTATTTT.

The chain employs TRBV30 and TRBJ2-5; the match to TRBD2 covers 7 bases. TRBJ2-7 explains the end of the DNA better; the J call may be wrong. The germline gives CDR1 GTSNPN, CDR2 SVGIG (reference sequence). The CDR3 is 14 amino acids. The CDR3 DNA sequence: TGTGCCTGGAAGGCGGGAGTGCAGCGCTACGAGCAGTACTTC. It specifies CAWKAGVQRYEQYF.

This chain uses TRBV5-6 with TRBJ2-7; perhaps TRBD2 as D (6 bases). The CDR3 is 13 residues long. With 2 bases removed from V and 4 bases from J, the gap between germline ends came to 10 bases. Germline values: CDR1 SGHDT, CDR2 YYEEEE. CDR3 loop: CASSFWRGYEQYF. DNA for the CDR3: TGTGCCAGCAGCTTCTGGCGGGGATACGAGCAGTACTTC.

This chain joins TRBV5-1 and TRBJ2-7, with a weak D call TRBD2 (6 bases). Germline-derived CDR1 and CDR2 are SGHRS and YFSETQ. The V and J ends lost 5 bases and 2 bases respectively, with 11 bases between them. This CDR3 comprises 13 residues. The DNA for the CDR3 is TGCGCCAGCAGAGGGACTGGCACCTACGAGCAGTACTTC. It specifies CASRGTGTYEQYF.